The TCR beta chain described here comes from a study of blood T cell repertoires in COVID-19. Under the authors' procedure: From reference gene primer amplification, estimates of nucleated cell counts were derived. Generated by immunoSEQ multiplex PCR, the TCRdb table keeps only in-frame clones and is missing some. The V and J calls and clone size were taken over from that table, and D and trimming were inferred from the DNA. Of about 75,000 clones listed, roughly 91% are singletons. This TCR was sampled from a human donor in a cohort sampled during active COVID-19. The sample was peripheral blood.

The CDR3, as DNA: TGTGCCAGCAGCGTAGGGACAGGGTCTAGCTATGGCTACACCTTC. Amino acid sequence: CASSVGTGSSYGYTF. The chain recombines TRBV9 with TRBJ1-2, with 8 positions matching TRBD1. Trimming took 0 bases from V and 4 from J; bases not matched to a gene: 5. Looked up from germline, CDR1 is SGDLS and CDR2 is YYNGEE. The CDR3 sequence is 15 residues long.